This TCR beta chain was recovered during a study of T cell repertoires in ileal Crohn's disease. Whole-study context: Median disease duration was roughly 8.5 years; 35% to 45% smoked at surgery. General study results and limits: Clonal expansions were more frequent in active smokers than non-smokers at surgery. Every patient over 26.8% clonality showed endoscopic recurrence. Compared with CD4 T cells, sorted CD8 cells carried more expanded clones.

A remark on this clone: Its target is not known.

Sequenced by immunoSEQ multiplex PCR; TCRdb stores in-frame clones only, minus some. The sample yields about 62,000 clones, approximately 88% seen once. Time point of the sample: neoterminal ileum biopsy at postoperative endoscopy, about 6 months after surgery. Material: ileal tissue. The receptor's source is an adult with Crohn's disease.

CDR3 sequence: CATKGTVEAFF. The CDR3 DNA follows: TGTGCCACCAAGGGGACAGTTGAAGCTTTCTTT. The chain joins TRBV10-3 to TRBJ1-1, with 7 bases lining up with TRBD1. This CDR3 spans 11 amino acids. The ends lost 10 bases at V and 7 bases at J; junction bases unmatched: 6. From germline, CDR1 is ENHRY and CDR2 SYGVKD.